The sequence of this T cell receptor (beta chain) was determined in a study of early T cells in non-severe SARS-CoV-2 infection. On the study more broadly: The authors sequenced bulk RNA from unsorted whole blood, leaving chains unpaired.

General study points: VDJdb-based matching was biased toward anti-spike CD8 responses and missed private and CD4 specificities.

TCRdb reprocessed the 5' RACE reads with MiXCR, giving one entry per CDR3 protein. The profile covers about 35,000 distinct CDR3 sequences, with almost 6% appearing a single time and about 8% taken by the ten largest. This clonotype appeared a few times. The antigen remains unidentified. The length of the CDR3 is 16 residues. The V gene lost 6 bases and the J gene lost 1 base, with 15 bases spanning the gap. From germline, CDR1 is MNHNS and CDR2 SASEGT. V is TRBV6-1 and J is TRBJ2-2; a weak D match, TRBD1 (6 bases). The receptor comes from an adult who was a healthcare worker with PCR-confirmed SARS-CoV-2 infection or an uninfected control (not recorded which). The sequencing input was whole blood. This CDR3 is CASRKGRGLNTGELFF. The CDR3 coding sequence is TGTGCCAGCAGGAAGGGCAGGGGATTGAACACCGGGGAGCTGTTTTTT.